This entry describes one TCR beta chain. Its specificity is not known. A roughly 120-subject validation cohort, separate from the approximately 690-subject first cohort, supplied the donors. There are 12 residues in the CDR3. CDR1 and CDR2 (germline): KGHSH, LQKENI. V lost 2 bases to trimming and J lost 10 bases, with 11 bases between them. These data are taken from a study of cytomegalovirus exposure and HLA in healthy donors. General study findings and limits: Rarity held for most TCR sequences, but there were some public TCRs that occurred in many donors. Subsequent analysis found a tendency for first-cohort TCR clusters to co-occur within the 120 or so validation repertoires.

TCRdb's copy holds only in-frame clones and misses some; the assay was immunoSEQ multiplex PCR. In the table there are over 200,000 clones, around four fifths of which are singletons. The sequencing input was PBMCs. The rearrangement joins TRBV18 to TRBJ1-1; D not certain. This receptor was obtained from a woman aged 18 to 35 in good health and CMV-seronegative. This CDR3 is CASSPTPPVAFF. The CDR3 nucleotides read TGTGCCAGCTCACCAACCCCCCCGGTAGCTTTCTTT.